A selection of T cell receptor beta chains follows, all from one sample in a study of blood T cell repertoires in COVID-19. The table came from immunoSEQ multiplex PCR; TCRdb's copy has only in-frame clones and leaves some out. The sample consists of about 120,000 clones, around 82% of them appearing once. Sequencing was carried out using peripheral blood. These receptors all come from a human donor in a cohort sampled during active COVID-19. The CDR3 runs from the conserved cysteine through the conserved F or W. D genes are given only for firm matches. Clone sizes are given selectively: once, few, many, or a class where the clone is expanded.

cdr3_aa: CASSDVGKHNEQFF
cdr3_nt: TGTGCCAGCAGTGATGTCGGGAAGCACAATGAGCAGTTCTTC
d_call: -
v_call: TRBV6-1
clone_size: once
j_call: TRBJ2-1

cdr3_aa: CASSTTSGGTSSYNEQFF
cdr3_nt: TGTGCCAGCAGCACGACTAGCGGGGGCACTAGCTCCTACAATGAGCAGTTCTTC
d_call: TRBD2
v_call: TRBV7-2
clone_size: -
j_call: TRBJ2-1

cdr3_aa: CASSGLGAGSYNEQFF
cdr3_nt: TGTGCCAGCAGTGGACTTGGGGCAGGCTCCTACAATGAGCAGTTCTTC
d_call: -
v_call: TRBV2
clone_size: -
j_call: TRBJ2-1

cdr3_aa: CASSFRRNTEAFF
cdr3_nt: TGTGCCAGCAGTTTTCGCAGGAACACTGAAGCTTTCTTT
d_call: -
v_call: TRBV12-3/TRBV12-4
clone_size: -
j_call: TRBJ1-1

cdr3_aa: CASSQGGGDLNTGELFF
cdr3_nt: TGTGCCAGCAGCCAAGGCGGCGGGGACCTTAACACCGGGGAGCTGTTTTTT
d_call: -
v_call: TRBV4-2
clone_size: -
j_call: TRBJ2-2

cdr3_aa: CASSPPNQRDTEAFF
cdr3_nt: TGTGCCAGCTCACCACCGAATCAGCGGGACACTGAAGCTTTCTTT
d_call: -
v_call: TRBV18
clone_size: -
j_call: TRBJ1-1

cdr3_aa: CASHNGQAYNEQFF
cdr3_nt: TGTGCCTCCCATAACGGTCAGGCGTACAATGAGCAGTTCTTC
d_call: -
v_call: TRBV30
clone_size: -
j_call: TRBJ2-1

cdr3_aa: CASSSFTGNAEAFF
cdr3_nt: TGTGCCAGCAGCTCTTTCACAGGGAACGCTGAAGCTTTCTTT
d_call: -
v_call: TRBV5-4
clone_size: -
j_call: TRBJ1-1

cdr3_aa: CASREGQLNTEAFF
cdr3_nt: TGTGCCAGCAGAGAAGGACAGCTCAACACTGAAGCTTTCTTT
d_call: -
v_call: TRBV6-1
clone_size: -
j_call: TRBJ1-1

cdr3_aa: CASSATGTSGGAGANVLTF
cdr3_nt: TGTGCCAGCAGCGCCACCGGGACTAGCGGGGGGGCTGGGGCCAACGTCCTGACTTTC
d_call: TRBD2
v_call: TRBV7-6
clone_size: -
j_call: TRBJ2-6

cdr3_aa: CASSFWGTRGEKLFF
cdr3_nt: TGTGCCAGCAGCTTTTGGGGCACGCGGGGTGAAAAACTGTTTTTT
d_call: -
v_call: TRBV7-9
clone_size: few
j_call: TRBJ1-4

cdr3_aa: CASSVGGSGTGELFF
cdr3_nt: TGCGCCAGCTCGGTAGGAGGTTCGGGCACCGGGGAGCTGTTTTTT
d_call: -
v_call: TRBV5-1
clone_size: once
j_call: TRBJ2-2

cdr3_aa: CASSQSGNQPQHF
cdr3_nt: TGTGCCAGCAGCCAAAGCGGAAATCAGCCCCAGCATTTT
d_call: -
v_call: TRBV14
clone_size: -
j_call: TRBJ1-5

cdr3_aa: CASSPGQVVGKLFF
cdr3_nt: TGTGCCAGCAGTCCCGGACAGGTTGTCGGGAAACTGTTTTTT
d_call: TRBD1
v_call: TRBV6-5
clone_size: -
j_call: TRBJ1-4